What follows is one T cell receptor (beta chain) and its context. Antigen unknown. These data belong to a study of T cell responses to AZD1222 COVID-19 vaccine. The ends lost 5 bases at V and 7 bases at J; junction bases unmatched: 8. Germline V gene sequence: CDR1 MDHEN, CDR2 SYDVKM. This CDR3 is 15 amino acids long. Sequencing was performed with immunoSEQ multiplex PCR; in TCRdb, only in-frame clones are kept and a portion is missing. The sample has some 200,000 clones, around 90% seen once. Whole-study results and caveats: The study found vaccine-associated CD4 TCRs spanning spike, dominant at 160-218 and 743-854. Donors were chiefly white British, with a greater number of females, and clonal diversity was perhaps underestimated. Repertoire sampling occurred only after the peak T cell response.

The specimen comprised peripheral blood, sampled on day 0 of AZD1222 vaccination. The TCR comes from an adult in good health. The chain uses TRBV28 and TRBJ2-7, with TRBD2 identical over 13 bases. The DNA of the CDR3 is TGTGCCAGCAGTCCTGGACTAGCGGGAGCTCGGGAGCAGTACTTC. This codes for CASSPGLAGAREQYF. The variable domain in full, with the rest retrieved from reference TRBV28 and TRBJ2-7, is DVKVTQSSRYLVKRTGEKVFLECVQDMDHENMFWYRQDPGLGLRLIYFSYDVKMKEKGDIPEGYSVSREKKERFSLILESASTNQTSMYLCASSPGLAGAREQYFGPGTRLTVT.